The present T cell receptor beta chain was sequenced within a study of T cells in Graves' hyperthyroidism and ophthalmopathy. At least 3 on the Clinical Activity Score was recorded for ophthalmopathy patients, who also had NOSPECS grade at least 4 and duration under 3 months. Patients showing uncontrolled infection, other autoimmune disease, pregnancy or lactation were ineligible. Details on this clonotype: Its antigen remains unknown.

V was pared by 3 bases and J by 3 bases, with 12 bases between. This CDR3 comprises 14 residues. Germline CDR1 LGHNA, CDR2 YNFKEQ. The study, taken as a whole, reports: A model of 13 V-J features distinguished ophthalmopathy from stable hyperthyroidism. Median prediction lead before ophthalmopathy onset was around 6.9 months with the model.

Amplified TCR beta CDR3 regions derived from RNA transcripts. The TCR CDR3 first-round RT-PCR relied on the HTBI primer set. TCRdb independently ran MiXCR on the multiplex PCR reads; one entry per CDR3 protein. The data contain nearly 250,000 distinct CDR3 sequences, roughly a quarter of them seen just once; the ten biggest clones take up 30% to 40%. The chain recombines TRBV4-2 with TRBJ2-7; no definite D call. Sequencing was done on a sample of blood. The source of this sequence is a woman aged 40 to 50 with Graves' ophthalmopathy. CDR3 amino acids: CASSQERADYEQYF. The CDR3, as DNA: TGTGCCAGCAGCCAGGAGAGAGCCGACTACGAGCAGTACTTC.